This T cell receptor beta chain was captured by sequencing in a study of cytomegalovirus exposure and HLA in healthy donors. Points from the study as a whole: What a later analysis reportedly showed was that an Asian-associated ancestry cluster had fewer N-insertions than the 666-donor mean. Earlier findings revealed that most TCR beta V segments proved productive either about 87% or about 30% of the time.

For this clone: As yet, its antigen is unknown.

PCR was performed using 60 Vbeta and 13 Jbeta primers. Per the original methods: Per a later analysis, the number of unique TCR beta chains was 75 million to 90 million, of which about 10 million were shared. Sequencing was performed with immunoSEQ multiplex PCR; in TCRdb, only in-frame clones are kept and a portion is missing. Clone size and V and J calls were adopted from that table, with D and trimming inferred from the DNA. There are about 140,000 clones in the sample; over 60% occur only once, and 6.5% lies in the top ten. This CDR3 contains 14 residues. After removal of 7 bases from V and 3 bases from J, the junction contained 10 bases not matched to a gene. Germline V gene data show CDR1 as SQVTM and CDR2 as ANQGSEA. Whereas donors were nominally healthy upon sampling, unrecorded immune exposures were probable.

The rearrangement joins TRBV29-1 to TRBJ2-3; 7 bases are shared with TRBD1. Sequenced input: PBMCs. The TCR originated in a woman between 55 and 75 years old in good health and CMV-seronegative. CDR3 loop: CSALQGSGTDTQYF. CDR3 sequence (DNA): TGCAGCGCCCTACAGGGGTCGGGAACAGATACGCAGTATTTT.